Following are 7 T cell receptor beta chains from one sample sequenced in a study of T-cell reconstitution after alpha-beta-depleted transplantation in children. Unique molecular identifiers were built into the TCRbeta library. A single record per CDR3 protein comes from TCRdb applying MiXCR to the PCR reads. Here the sample spans about 600,000 distinct CDR3 sequences, over 9.5% being singletons. The sequencing used PBMCs from the stem cell graft donor, collected from the stem cell graft. All receptors come from a human donor who donated a stem cell graft to a child with acute myeloid leukemia.

Many counts were recorded for this clonotype. The chain links TRBV12-3 or TRBV12-4 to TRBJ2-3, with D perhaps matching TRBD2 (5 bases). V lost 5 bases, J lost 6 bases, and 12 bases lay in between. The CDR3 contains 13 residues. CDR3 DNA sequence: TGTGCCAGCAGTACTACTAGATGGGATACGCAGTATTTT. Translation gives CASSTTRWDTQYF.

This clonotype was seen a few times. The J gene is TRBJ2-1, the V gene TRBV3-1; weak D call: TRBD2 (6 bases). This CDR3 spans 15 amino acids. Between the trimmed V and J ends, which lost 11 bases and 0 bases, there was a span of 17 bases. Germline CDR1 is LGHDT and CDR2 is YNNKEL (reference sequence). In nucleotides, the CDR3 is TGTGCCGGCGGGGAGAAGCTAAGCTCCTACAATGAGCAGTTCTTC. Residues: CAGGEKLSSYNEQFF.

There are many counts of this clonotype. The V and J genes are TRBV25-1 and TRBJ2-1, with 8 bases identical to TRBD2. Germline V lookup: CDR1 MGHDK, CDR2 SYGVNS. V was pared by 3 bases and J by 7 bases, with 8 bases of the junction left unmatched. The CDR3 contains 15 residues. The CDR3 loop reads CASSESSGRYNEQFF. The CDR3 nucleotides read TGTGCCAGCAGTGAGTCTAGCGGGCGATATAATGAGCAGTTCTTC.

This clonotype has a count of ten or more. This sequence joins TRBV29-1 and TRBJ2-7; D is unresolved. CDR3 size: 13 residues. V lost 6 bases and J lost 0, with 12 bases in between. In germline, CDR1 is SQVTM, CDR2 ANQGSEA. The CDR3 region is CSVPGRSSYEQYF. The CDR3 DNA is TGCAGCGTACCGGGCCGAAGCTCCTACGAGCAGTACTTC.

The chain recombines TRBV7-8 with TRBJ2-2; 8 nucleotides match TRBD2. Germline V gives CDR1 SGHVS, CDR2 FQNEAQ. After removal of 5 bases from V and 3 bases from J, the junction contained 5 bases not matched to a gene. The CDR3 spans 15 residues. The CDR3 bases are TGTGCCAGCAGCCCCGGGAGGGAGCACACCGGGGAGCTGTTTTTT. Encoded protein: CASSPGREHTGELFF.

The sample holds a few counts of this clonotype. CDR3 residues: CSARGTSGRAGLYEQYF. CDR3 bases: TGCAGTGCTAGAGGAACTAGCGGGAGGGCCGGGCTCTACGAGCAGTACTTC. V is TRBV20-1 and J is TRBJ2-7; 13 bases are shared with TRBD2. Looked up from germline, CDR1 is DFQATT and CDR2 is SNEGSKA (reference sequence). The CDR3 covers 17 residues. The V gene end was trimmed by 1 base and the J gene end by 3 bases; junction bases not matched to a gene: 9.

The chain carries TRBV14 and TRBJ2-2; weak D call: TRBD2 (6 bases). The CDR3 length is 15 residues. V was pared by 5 bases and J by 5 bases, with 15 bases between. The V gene's germline CDR1 is SGHDN and CDR2 FVKESK. CDR3 residues: CASSLGLRGTGELFF. The CDR3 nucleotides are TGTGCCAGCAGCTTAGGCCTTCGGGGGACCGGGGAGCTGTTTTTT.